The 26 T cell receptor beta chains below were found in one sample sequenced in a study of cytomegalovirus exposure and HLA in healthy donors (TCRdb year 2017). Libraries were built with the immunoSEQ multiplex PCR assay. A mixture of 60 forward primers for TCR Vbeta segments and 13 reverse primers for TCR Jbeta segments was used in the multiplex PCR. In TCRdb, the immuneACCESS table is reduced to in-frame sequences with V and J assigned. These tables do not hold every clone; where another copy was compared, an unresolved V gene accounts for under half, and the others remain unexplained. The sample table lists 150,000 or so clones, under 75% of them with a count of one. The ten largest clones capture approximately 7.1% of the sample. The sample was PBMCs. The receptors derive from a man aged 40-49 years in good health and CMV-seropositive.

The CDR3 DNA follows: TGTGCCAGCAGCTGGACAGGGGATGGTGAAGCTTTCTTT. Translating gives CASSWTGDGEAFF. The chain has TRBV6-5 and TRBJ1-1; 9 positions match TRBD1. The V gene's germline CDR1 is MNHEY and CDR2 SVGAGI. This CDR3 region has 13 residues. V lost 6 bases and J lost 7; bases outside the gene matches: 6.

The rearrangement links TRBV19 to TRBJ2-1; D may be TRBD2 (5 bases). The germline CDR1 and CDR2 sequences are LNHDA and SQIVND (reference sequence). There are 15 residues in the CDR3. The V end lost 4 bases, the J end lost 1 base, and 11 bases lay between the germline ends. The CDR3 region is CASSTGIRSYNEQFF. DNA of the CDR3: TGTGCCAGTAGTACGGGGATTCGTTCCTACAATGAGCAGTTCTTC. Full variable domain (rest looked up from reference TRBV19 and TRBJ2-1): DGGITQSPKYLFRKEGQNVTLSCEQNLNHDAMYWYRQDPGQGLRLIYYSQIVNDFQKGDIAEGYSVSREKKESFPLTVTSAQKNPTAFYLCASSTGIRSYNEQFFGPGTRLTVL.

This chain links TRBV19 with TRBJ2-2; 7 nucleotides agree with TRBD1. Germline V gene data show CDR1 as LNHDA and CDR2 as SQIVND (reference sequence). With V trimmed by 5 bases and J by 6 bases, 9 bases remained unmatched. This CDR3 is built from 15 residues. The CDR3 coding sequence is TGTGCCAGTAGTCCCGTGACAGGGAATTCCGGGGAGCTGTTTTTT. It encodes CASSPVTGNSGELFF.

J is TRBJ2-7 and V is TRBV6-6; 12 positions match TRBD1. This CDR3 is built from 14 residues. V lost 6 bases, J lost 5 bases, and 5 bases stayed unmatched. Germline V gene sequence: CDR1 MNHNY, CDR2 SVGAGI (reference sequence). In DNA, the CDR3 is TGTGCCAGCAGGGCGGGACAGGGGGCACACGAGCAGTACTTC. This codes for CASRAGQGAHEQYF.

This chain connects TRBV7-2 to TRBJ2-2; possibly TRBD2 for D (6 bases). Germline loops: CDR1 SGHTA, CDR2 FQGNSA. The V and J ends lost 5 bases and 2 bases respectively, with 12 bases between them. The CDR3 extends over 15 amino acids. This CDR3 reads CASSPRTKNTGELFF. In DNA, the CDR3 is TGTGCCAGCAGCCCGCGGACTAAAAACACCGGGGAGCTGTTTTTT. Based on the CDR3 plus reference TRBV7-2 and TRBJ2-2, the full variable domain is GAGVSQSPSNKVTEKGKDVELRCDPISGHTALYWYRQSLGQGLEFLIYFQGNSAPDKSGLPSDRFSAERTGGSVSTLTIQRTQQEDSAVYLCASSPRTKNTGELFFGEGSRLTVL.

V is TRBV4-1 and J is TRBJ2-7; 11 bases map to TRBD2. This CDR3 comprises 17 residues. After removal of 0 bases from V and 2 bases from J, the junction contained 6 bases not matched to a gene. Germline lookup yields CDR1 MGHRA and CDR2 YSYEKL. The CDR3 spells CASSQEDGTSGPYEQYF. CDR3 nucleotides: TGCGCCAGCAGCCAAGAAGACGGGACTAGCGGCCCCTACGAGCAGTACTTC.

The gene calls are TRBV21-1 and TRBJ1-3; the table's D call, TRBD1, was not checked against the DNA. TRBV21-1 is noted as a pseudogene. The CDR3 is 18 residues long. DNA for the CDR3: TGTGCCAGCAGCCACCGACAGGGGGCGTATTTCTTTGGAAACACCATATATTTT. This sequence encodes CASSHRQGAYFFGNTIYF.

This chain links TRBV5-4 with TRBJ2-6; D is ambiguous. This CDR3 has 16 amino acids. Germline-derived CDR1 and CDR2 are SGHNT and YYREEE (reference sequence). V shed 0 bases and J shed 0 bases, with 7 bases lying between them. The CDR3 is CASSLDGSSGANVLTF. CDR3 coding DNA: TGTGCCAGCAGCTTGGACGGTAGCTCTGGGGCCAACGTCCTGACTTTC.

This chain uses TRBV4-2 with TRBJ2-2; the match to TRBD1 covers 9 bases. The CDR3 sequence is 17 residues long. CDR1 and CDR2 (germline): LGHNA, YNFKEQ. The trim removed 3 bases at V and 8 bases at J, leaving 13 bases unmatched. The CDR3 here is CASSHPQTGGQQGELFF. The CDR3 DNA reads TGTGCCAGCAGCCACCCCCAGACAGGGGGGCAACAGGGGGAGCTGTTTTTT.

The V gene is TRBV5-1, the J gene TRBJ2-3; 10 nucleotides align to TRBD1. V was clipped by 5 bases and J by 2 bases; unmatched bases: 8. From germline, CDR1 is SGHRS and CDR2 YFSETQ. This CDR3 contains 16 residues. Written as DNA, the CDR3 is TGCGCCAGCAGTTCTGGAGGGACAGGGGTCACAGATACGCAGTATTTT. This encodes CASSSGGTGVTDTQYF.

This chain links TRBV5-1 with TRBJ2-5, with 11 bases aligning to TRBD2. V lost 6 bases and J lost 5; bases outside the gene matches: 9. Germline V CDR1 and CDR2: SGHRS, YFSETQ. This CDR3 spans 15 amino acids. The CDR3 loop reads CASKLAGAEVETQYF. Written as DNA, the CDR3 is TGCGCCAGCAAACTAGCGGGGGCCGAAGTGGAGACCCAGTACTTC.

This clone was observed a few times. V and J are TRBV9 and TRBJ1-5; possible D gene TRBD1, 6 bases. V was cut by 3 bases and J by 8 bases, with 15 bases left in between. The germline V gene has CDR1 SGDLS and CDR2 YYNGEE. This CDR3 has 14 residues. This CDR3 reads CASSAGGAQEPQHF. CDR3 nucleotide sequence: TGTGCCAGCAGCGCCGGGGGGGCCCAAGAGCCCCAGCATTTT.

V usage is TRBV5-6 and J usage is TRBJ1-2; 10 bases match TRBD1. V was clipped by 4 bases and J by 3 bases; unmatched bases: 9. Germline loops: CDR1 SGHDT, CDR2 YYEEEE. The length of the CDR3 is 16 residues. CDR3 DNA: TGTGCCAGCAGCGAGACAGGGGGCGACCCCTACTATGGCTACACCTTC. Its protein product is CASSETGGDPYYGYTF.

This chain connects TRBV11-3 to TRBJ1-4; D is unresolved. Trimming stripped 5 bases from V and 8 bases from J, with 21 bases between. Germline V gene lookup returns CDR1 SGHNT and CDR2 YENEEA. The CDR3 contains 16 residues. The CDR3 is CASSPGRGGDGEKLFF. The CDR3 coding sequence is TGTGCCAGCAGCCCTGGGCGGGGTGGCGACGGAGAAAAACTGTTTTTT.

The V gene is TRBV19, the J gene TRBJ2-5; TRBD1 might be the D (6 bases). The ends were cut back, 7 bases at V and 1 base at J, with 16 bases in the middle. Germline-derived CDR1 and CDR2 are LNHDA and SQIVND (reference sequence). There are 15 residues in the CDR3. CDR3 amino acids: CASTSQGLIQETQYF. The CDR3 bases are TGTGCCAGTACCTCACAGGGTCTTATCCAAGAGACCCAGTACTTC.

The rearrangement uses TRBV10-3 and TRBJ1-6; D ambiguous. Germline V lookup: CDR1 ENHRY, CDR2 SYGVKD. V gave up 4 bases and J gave up 10 bases, with 14 bases separating them. The length of the CDR3 is 14 residues. The CDR3 protein is CAISAAEVKSPLHF. The CDR3 DNA reads TGTGCCATCAGTGCGGCAGAGGTAAAGTCACCCCTCCACTTT.

The gene calls are TRBV19 and TRBJ1-1; perhaps TRBD1 as D (5 bases). CDR3 length: 14 residues. The V end was cut by 1 base, the J end by 4 bases, with 10 bases between. In germline, CDR1 is LNHDA, CDR2 SQIVND (reference sequence). The CDR3 here is CASSIARVATEAFF. CDR3 in DNA: TGTGCCAGTAGTATAGCCAGGGTGGCCACTGAAGCTTTCTTT.

The chain joins TRBV6-6 to TRBJ1-1; D gene unclear. V shed 6 bases and J shed 1 base, with 6 bases lying between them. CDR1 is MNHNY, CDR2 SVGAGI, per germline (reference sequence). CDR3 size: 12 residues. The CDR3: CASRKQNTEAFF. DNA of the CDR3: TGTGCCAGCAGGAAACAGAACACTGAAGCTTTCTTT.

This chain links TRBV19 with TRBJ1-2; 10 nucleotides line up with TRBD1. The CDR3 runs to 15 residues. The V segment lost 1 base and the J segment 4 bases; nucleotides outside the gene matches: 3. Germline CDR1 and CDR2: LNHDA and SQIVND (reference sequence). CDR3 nucleotide sequence: TGTGCCAGTAGTATAGTTGGGGACAGGGGCTATGGCTACACCTTC. It is translated as CASSIVGDRGYGYTF.

The V gene is TRBV10-2, the J gene TRBJ2-2; D gene ambiguous. Germline V CDR1 and CDR2: WSHSY, SAAADI. V was cut by 2 bases and J by 4 bases, with 11 bases left in between. This CDR3 spans 15 amino acids. CDR3 sequence: CASSEVEDFTGELFF. CDR3 coding DNA: TGCGCCAGCAGTGAGGTAGAGGATTTCACCGGGGAGCTGTTTTTT.

The chain has TRBV5-5 and TRBJ2-7, with D perhaps TRBD2 (5 bases). Trimming left V 0 bases short and J 3 bases short, with 7 bases between. Germline loops: CDR1 SGHKS, CDR2 YYEKEE (reference sequence). The CDR3 consists of 13 residues. The CDR3 is CASSLVGSYEQYF. The CDR3 region has the DNA TGTGCCAGCAGCTTGGTAGGGAGCTACGAGCAGTACTTC.

This rearrangement joins TRBV5-6 to TRBJ2-7; no clear D. V was pared by 3 bases and J by 3 bases, with 7 bases between. CDR1 and CDR2 (germline): SGHDT, YYEEEE. CDR3 length equals 12 residues. CDR3 nucleotide sequence: TGTGCCAGCAGCTCACTAATCTACGAGCAGTACTTC. Its translation: CASSSLIYEQYF.

V and J are TRBV7-9 and TRBJ2-3, with 11 bases identical to TRBD2. The CDR3 extends over 19 amino acids. Trimming took 4 bases from V and 2 from J; bases not matched to a gene: 14. CDR1 and CDR2 (germline): SEHNR, FQNEAQ (reference sequence). CDR3 protein: CASSSWAGLAVGDTDTQYF. Written as DNA, the CDR3 is TGTGCCAGCAGCTCGTGGGCGGGACTAGCGGTTGGGGACACAGATACGCAGTATTTT.

There are many counts of this clone. The V call is TRBV2, the J call TRBJ2-2; D may be TRBD1 (5 bases). CDR3 length: 14 residues. CDR1 and CDR2 (germline): SNHLY, FYNNEI. V lost 6 bases and J 3 bases, leaving 11 bases between the germline ends. CDR3 loop: CASSLGHYTGELFF. In DNA form, the CDR3 reads TGTGCCAGCAGCCTCGGACACTACACCGGGGAGCTGTTTTTT.

This clone was detected a few times. The V call is TRBV18, the J call TRBJ2-7; D gene ambiguous. Per germline, CDR1 KGHSH and CDR2 LQKENI. The CDR3 loop spans 13 amino acids. V dropped 3 bases and J dropped 2 bases, with 8 bases sitting between them. The CDR3 region has the DNA TGTGCCAGCTCACCTCGACATCCCTACGAGCAGTACTTC. Translated, it gives CASSPRHPYEQYF. Using reference TRBV18 and TRBJ2-7 for the parts outside the CDR3, the full variable domain is NAGVMQNPRHLVRRRGQEARLRCSPMKGHSHVYWYRQLPEEGLKFMVYLQKENIIDESGMPKERFSAEFPKEGPSILRIQQVVRGDSAAYFCASSPRHPYEQYFGPGTRLTVT.

The chain couples TRBV6-1 to TRBJ2-5; D might be TRBD1 (6 bases). V lost 4 bases to trimming and J lost 4 bases, with 10 bases between them. The CDR3 runs to 13 residues. Germline V gene sequence: CDR1 MNHNS, CDR2 SASEGT. Written as DNA, the CDR3 is TGTGCCAGCAGTGCACAGGGTGTAGAGACCCAGTACTTC. Its translation: CASSAQGVETQYF.